This T cell receptor beta chain was profiled in a study of ipilimumab plus nivolumab after autologous stem cell transplantation. Study-wide findings and caveats: Per the authors, repertoire, Treg and microbiota data justify further study.

Produced via immunoSEQ multiplex PCR; TCRdb's table is partial and in-frame only. The table has about 47,000 clones, around nine tenths seen once. With regard to this clone: Antigen specificity is unknown.

Trimming took off 6 bases at V and 2 bases at J, with 12 bases between the two ends. From germline, CDR1 is KGHSH and CDR2 LQKENI. CDR3 length: 14 amino acids. The sample in question was PBMCs, obtained in a trial of ipilimumab plus nivolumab as post-transplant consolidation. The TCR was taken from a male donor with multiple myeloma. V is TRBV18 and J is TRBJ2-3, with D possibly matching TRBD1 (5 bases). CDR3 protein: CASSQRQLTDTQYF. The CDR3 DNA reads as TGTGCCAGCTCCCAACGACAGCTCACAGATACGCAGTATTTT.